The rows below give T cell receptor beta chains drawn from one sample of a study of Graves' ophthalmopathy and Graves' hyperthyroidism. Via MiXCR, TCRdb re-called the multiplex PCR reads, giving one row per CDR3 protein. The sample contains about 420,000 distinct CDR3 sequences, approximately 21% of which appear only once. The sample was peripheral blood. The receptor source for this set is a young woman with stable Graves' hyperthyroidism. Each CDR3 is given with its conserved first and last residue. The order of the fields is D gene, V gene, J gene, clone size, CDR3 protein, CDR3 DNA. A D gene is named only where the DNA matches it firmly. A clone size is listed for some rows: how often the clone was seen (once, few, many), or a class if it is expanded.

>TRBD1|TRBV6-2/TRBV6-3|TRBJ1-1|many
CASSYAEGRGKEYTEAFF
TGTGCCAGCAGTTACGCGGAGGGCAGGGGGAAAGAATACACTGAAGCTTTCTTT
>TRBD2|TRBV6-1|TRBJ2-5|many
CASSLSGGGTQYF
TGTGCCAGCAGCCTCAGCGGCGGGGGGACCCAGTACTTC
>NA|TRBV30|TRBJ1-2|once
CAWRTVYGYTF
TGTGCCTGGAGGACGGTGTATGGCTACACCTTC
>NA|TRBV2|TRBJ2-2|many
CASSEFRPTTTGELFF
TGTGCCAGCAGTGAATTTCGTCCGACGACCACCGGGGAGCTGTTTTTT
>TRBD1|TRBV28|TRBJ1-2|many
CASSSTGSGYTF
TGTGCCAGCAGTTCGACAGGGAGTGGCTACACCTTC
>NA|TRBV12-3/TRBV12-4|TRBJ1-5|few
CASRAGIQPQHF
TGTGCCAGCAGGGCAGGGATTCAGCCCCAGCATTTT
>TRBD2|TRBV30|TRBJ2-5|NA
CAWSVPQERETETQYF
TGTGCCTGGAGTGTACCCCAGGAGCGGGAGACCGAGACCCAGTACTTC
>TRBD1|TRBV20-1|TRBJ1-2|once
CSAPGQEEGYTF
TGCAGTGCCCCAGGACAGGAGGAAGGCTACACCTTC
>TRBD1|TRBV5-1|TRBJ1-5|many
CASSIQGGNQPQHF
TGCGCCAGCAGCATACAGGGGGGCAATCAGCCCCAGCATTTT
>NA|TRBV4-2|TRBJ1-2|few
CASSQDLVGPQGLDYGYTF
TGTGCCAGCAGCCAAGATCTGGTCGGCCCTCAGGGTCTGGACTATGGCTACACCTTC
>NA|TRBV6-2/TRBV6-3|TRBJ1-2|many
CASRGSDYGYTF
TGTGCCAGCAGGGGGTCAGACTATGGCTACACCTTC
>NA|TRBV6-1|TRBJ1-2|NA
CATPGTELGEGYTF
TGTGCCACCCCCGGGACCGAACTTGGGGAGGGCTACACCTTC
>TRBD1|TRBV30|TRBJ2-5|few
CAWGTDRGFETQYF
TGTGCCTGGGGTACGGACAGGGGGTTCGAGACCCAGTACTTC
>TRBD2|TRBV27|TRBJ2-7|many
CATKGPGGPGEQYF
TGTGCCACCAAGGGACCGGGAGGGCCTGGCGAGCAGTACTTC
>TRBD1|TRBV4-2|TRBJ2-7|few
CASSLGQGIEQYF
TGTGCCAGCAGCCTAGGACAGGGTATCGAGCAGTACTTC
>NA|TRBV12-3/TRBV12-4|TRBJ2-7|many
CASSFWGYEQYF
TGTGCCAGCAGTTTCTGGGGGTACGAGCAGTACTTC
>NA|TRBV11-2|TRBJ1-5|few
CASSWATNQPQHF
TGTGCCAGCAGCTGGGCGACGAATCAGCCCCAGCATTTT
>TRBD2|TRBV7-2|TRBJ2-7|many
CASSSRRLAGDEQYF
TGTGCCAGCAGCTCACGTAGACTAGCGGGAGACGAGCAGTACTTC
>TRBD1|TRBV9|TRBJ2-7|many
CASSVSGQAMNEQYF
TGTGCCAGCAGCGTATCCGGACAGGCAATGAACGAGCAGTACTTC
>NA|TRBV5-4|TRBJ2-5|many
CASSLGLHQETQYF
TGTGCCAGCAGCTTGGGACTACACCAAGAGACCCAGTACTTC
>NA|TRBV5-1|TRBJ2-5|many
CASSLNFGQGKQETQYF
TGCGCCAGCAGCTTGAACTTTGGGCAGGGGAAACAAGAGACCCAGTACTTC
>NA|TRBV10-3|TRBJ2-2|many
CAIQNPLGDTGELFF
TGTGCCATCCAAAACCCCCTCGGAGACACCGGGGAGCTGTTTTTT
>TRBD1|TRBV7-2|TRBJ2-2|many
CASSYDRGGELFF
TGTGCCAGCAGCTACGACAGGGGCGGGGAGCTGTTTTTT
>NA|TRBV6-5|TRBJ2-5|many
CASSYGRANQETQYF
TGTGCCAGCAGTTACGGCAGGGCCAACCAAGAGACCCAGTACTTC
>NA|TRBV4-1|TRBJ2-4|many
CASSLTGLNIQYF
TGCGCCAGCAGCCTCACAGGGTTAAACATTCAGTACTTC
>NA|TRBV28|TRBJ2-7|many
CASRLPSQGRYEQYF
TGTGCCAGCAGACTCCCTTCGCAGGGGAGGTACGAGCAGTACTTC
>NA|TRBV29-1|TRBJ2-7|many
CSVEDRTREQYF
TGCAGCGTTGAAGATCGCACACGCGAGCAGTACTTC
>NA|TRBV2|TRBJ2-4|NA
CASSESPGEGAAKNIQYF
TGTGCCAGCAGTGAGAGTCCAGGGGAGGGGGCAGCCAAAAACATTCAGTACTTC
>TRBD1|TRBV20-1|TRBJ1-5|many
CSASTGTGRYSNQPQHF
TGCAGTGCTAGCACCGGGACAGGAAGGTATAGCAATCAGCCCCAGCATTTT